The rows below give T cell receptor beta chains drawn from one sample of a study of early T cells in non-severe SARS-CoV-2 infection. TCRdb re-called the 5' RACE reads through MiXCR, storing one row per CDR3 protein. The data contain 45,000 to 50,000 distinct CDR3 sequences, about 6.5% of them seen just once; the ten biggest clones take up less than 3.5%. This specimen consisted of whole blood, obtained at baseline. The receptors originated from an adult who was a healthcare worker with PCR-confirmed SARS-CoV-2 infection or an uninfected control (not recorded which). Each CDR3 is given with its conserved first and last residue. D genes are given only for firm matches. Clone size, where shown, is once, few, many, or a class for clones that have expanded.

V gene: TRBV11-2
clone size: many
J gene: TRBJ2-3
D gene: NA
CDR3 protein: CASSLTGGRADTQYF
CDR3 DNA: TGTGCCAGCAGCTTAACCGGGGGGCGAGCAGATACGCAGTATTTT

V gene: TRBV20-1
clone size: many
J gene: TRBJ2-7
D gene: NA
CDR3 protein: CSARDHPSSYEQYF
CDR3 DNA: TGCAGTGCTAGAGATCATCCGAGCTCCTACGAGCAGTACTTC

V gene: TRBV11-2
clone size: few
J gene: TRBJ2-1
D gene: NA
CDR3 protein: CASSLDPGWIDEQFF
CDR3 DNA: TGTGCCAGCAGCTTAGACCCCGGTTGGATCGATGAGCAGTTCTTC

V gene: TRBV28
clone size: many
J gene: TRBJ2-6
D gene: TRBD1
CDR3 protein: CASRLTGGVAGANVLTF
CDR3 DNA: TGTGCCAGCAGGCTAACAGGGGGCGTCGCTGGGGCCAACGTCCTGACTTTC

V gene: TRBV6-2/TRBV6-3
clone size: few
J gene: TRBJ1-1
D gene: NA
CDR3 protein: CASSYGGPNTEAFF
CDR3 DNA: TGTGCCAGCAGTTACGGAGGACCTAACACTGAAGCTTTCTTT

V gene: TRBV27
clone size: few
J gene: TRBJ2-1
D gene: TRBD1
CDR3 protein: CASSSGTGKYNEQFF
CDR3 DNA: TGTGCCAGCAGTTCCGGGACAGGGAAATACAATGAGCAGTTCTTC

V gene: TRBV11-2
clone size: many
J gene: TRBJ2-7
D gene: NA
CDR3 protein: CASSLGRSSGEQYF
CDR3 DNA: TGTGCCAGCAGCTTAGGGCGGTCTTCGGGCGAGCAGTACTTC

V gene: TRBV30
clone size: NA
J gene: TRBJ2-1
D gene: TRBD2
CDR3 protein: CAWSTGTSGYNEQFF
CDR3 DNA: TGTGCCTGGAGTACAGGGACTAGCGGCTACAATGAGCAGTTCTTC

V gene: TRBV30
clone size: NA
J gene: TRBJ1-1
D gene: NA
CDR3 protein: CAWSPGGRESFF
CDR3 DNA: TGTGCCTGGAGCCCGGGAGGAAGGGAATCTTTCTTT

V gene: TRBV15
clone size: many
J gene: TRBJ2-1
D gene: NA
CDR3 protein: CATSSGGGATREQFF
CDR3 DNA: TGTGCCACCAGCAGCGGCGGGGGCGCAACTAGGGAGCAGTTCTTC

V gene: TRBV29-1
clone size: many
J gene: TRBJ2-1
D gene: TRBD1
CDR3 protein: CSVPGQGPNNEQFF
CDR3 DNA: TGCAGCGTTCCAGGACAGGGACCGAACAATGAGCAGTTCTTC

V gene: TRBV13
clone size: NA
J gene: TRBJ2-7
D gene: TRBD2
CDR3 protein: CATSRGVTYEQYF
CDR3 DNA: TGTGCCACGTCTCGGGGGGTGACCTACGAGCAGTACTTC

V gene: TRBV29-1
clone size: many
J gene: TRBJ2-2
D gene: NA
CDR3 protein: CSVVERGAMGDTGELFF
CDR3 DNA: TGCAGCGTTGTCGAAAGGGGGGCTATGGGGGACACCGGGGAGCTGTTTTTT

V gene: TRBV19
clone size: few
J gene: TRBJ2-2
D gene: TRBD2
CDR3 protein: CASSQRGNTGELFF
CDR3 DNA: TGTGCCAGTAGCCAGCGGGGGAACACCGGGGAGCTGTTTTTT

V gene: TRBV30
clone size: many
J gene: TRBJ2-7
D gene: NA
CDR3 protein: CAWSFGDTGIYEQYF
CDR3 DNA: TGTGCCTGGAGTTTTGGGGATACAGGGATCTACGAGCAGTACTTC

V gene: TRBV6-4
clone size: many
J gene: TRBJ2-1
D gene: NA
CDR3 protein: CASSDGGERDEQFF
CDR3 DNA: TGTGCCAGCAGTGACGGCGGGGAGAGAGATGAGCAGTTCTTC

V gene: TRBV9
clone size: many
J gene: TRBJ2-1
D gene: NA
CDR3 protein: CASSVARFSYNEQFF
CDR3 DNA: TGTGCCAGCAGCGTAGCCAGGTTCTCCTACAATGAGCAGTTCTTC

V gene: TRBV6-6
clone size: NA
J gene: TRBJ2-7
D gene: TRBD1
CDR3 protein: CASSYSGTGIGYEQYF
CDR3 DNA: TGTGCCAGCAGTTACTCCGGGACAGGGATAGGGTACGAGCAGTACTTC

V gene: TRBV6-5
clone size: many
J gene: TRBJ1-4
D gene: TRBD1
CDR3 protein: CASSLKTGTGGEKLFF
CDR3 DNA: TGTGCCAGCAGTTTAAAAACCGGGACAGGGGGCGAAAAACTGTTTTTT

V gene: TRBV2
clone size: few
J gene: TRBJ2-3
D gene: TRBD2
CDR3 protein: CASWGGSTDTQYF
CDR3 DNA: TGTGCCAGCTGGGGGGGGAGCACAGATACGCAGTATTTT

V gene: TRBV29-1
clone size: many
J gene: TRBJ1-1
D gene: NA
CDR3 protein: CSVADGNTEAFF
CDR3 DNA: TGCAGCGTTGCGGACGGGAACACTGAAGCTTTCTTT

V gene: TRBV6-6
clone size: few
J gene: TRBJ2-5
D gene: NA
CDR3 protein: CASSPDLQETQYF
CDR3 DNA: TGTGCCAGCAGCCCGGACCTCCAAGAGACCCAGTACTTC

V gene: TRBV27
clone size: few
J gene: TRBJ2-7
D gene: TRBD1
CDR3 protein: CASSPTRTGGGEQYF
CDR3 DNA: TGTGCCAGCAGCCCGACTAGGACAGGGGGAGGGGAGCAGTACTTC

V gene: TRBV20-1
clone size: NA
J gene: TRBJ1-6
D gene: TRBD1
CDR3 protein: CSATGQGASPLHF
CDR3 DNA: TGCAGTGCTACCGGACAGGGCGCTTCACCCCTCCACTTT

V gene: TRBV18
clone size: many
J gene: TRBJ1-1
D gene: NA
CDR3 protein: CASSPETANTEAFF
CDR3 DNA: TGTGCCAGCTCACCAGAGACAGCGAACACTGAAGCTTTCTTT

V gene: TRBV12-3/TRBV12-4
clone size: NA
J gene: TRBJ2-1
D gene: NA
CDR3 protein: CASSFQTYNEQFF
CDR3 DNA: TGTGCCAGCAGTTTTCAGACCTACAATGAGCAGTTCTTC

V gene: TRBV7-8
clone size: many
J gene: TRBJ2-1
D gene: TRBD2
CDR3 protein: CASSLGGSRGGYNEQFF
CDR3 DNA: TGTGCCAGCAGCTTAGGAGGCTCCCGGGGGGGCTACAATGAGCAGTTCTTC

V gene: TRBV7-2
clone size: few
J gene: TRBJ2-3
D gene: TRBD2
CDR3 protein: CASSPLTSGEGDTQYF
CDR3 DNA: TGTGCCAGCAGCCCCCTGACTAGCGGGGAGGGAGATACGCAGTATTTT

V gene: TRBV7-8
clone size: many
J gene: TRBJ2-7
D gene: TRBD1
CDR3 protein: CASSLVPGTGPYEQYF
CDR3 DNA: TGTGCCAGCAGCTTAGTCCCCGGGACAGGGCCCTACGAGCAGTACTTC

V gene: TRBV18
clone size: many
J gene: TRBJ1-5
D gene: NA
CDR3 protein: CASSVVSGGGSNQPQHF
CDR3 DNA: TGTGCCAGCTCGGTCGTGAGTGGGGGCGGGAGCAATCAGCCCCAGCATTTT

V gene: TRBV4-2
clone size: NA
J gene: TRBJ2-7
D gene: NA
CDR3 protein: CASSYSRGGSYEQYF
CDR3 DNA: TGTGCCAGCAGCTACAGTAGGGGTGGTTCCTACGAGCAGTACTTC

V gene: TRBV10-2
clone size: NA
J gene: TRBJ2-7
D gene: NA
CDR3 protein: CASRDGYEQYF
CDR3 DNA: TGCGCCAGCCGCGACGGATACGAGCAGTACTTC

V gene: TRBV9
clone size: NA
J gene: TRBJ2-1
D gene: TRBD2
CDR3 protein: CASSVASQRGENEQFF
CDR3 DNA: TGTGCCAGCAGCGTAGCTAGCCAGCGGGGGGAGAATGAGCAGTTCTTC

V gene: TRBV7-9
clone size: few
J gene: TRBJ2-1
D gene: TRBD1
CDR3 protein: CASSLGQGHNEQFF
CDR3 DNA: TGTGCCAGCAGCTTGGGACAGGGCCACAATGAGCAGTTCTTC

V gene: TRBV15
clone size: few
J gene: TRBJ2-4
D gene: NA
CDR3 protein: CATSRDRTSGRLRDIQYF
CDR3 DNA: TGTGCCACCAGCAGAGATCGTACCAGCGGGCGCCTCCGGGACATTCAGTACTTC

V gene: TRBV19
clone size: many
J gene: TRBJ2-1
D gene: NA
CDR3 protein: CASKPQGSGNEQFF
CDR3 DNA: TGTGCCAGTAAACCCCAGGGAAGCGGCAATGAGCAGTTCTTC

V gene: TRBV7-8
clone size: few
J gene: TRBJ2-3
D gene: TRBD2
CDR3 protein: CASSLAMGLAANTDTQYF
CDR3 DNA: TGTGCCAGCAGCTTAGCCATGGGACTAGCGGCCAACACAGATACGCAGTATTTT

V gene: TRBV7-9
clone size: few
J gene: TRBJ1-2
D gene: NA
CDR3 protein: CASSLVRNYGYTF
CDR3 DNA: TGTGCCAGCAGCTTAGTTCGGAACTATGGCTACACCTTC

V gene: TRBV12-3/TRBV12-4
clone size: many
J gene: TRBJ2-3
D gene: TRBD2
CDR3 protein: CASSFERGGPDTQYF
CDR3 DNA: TGTGCCAGCAGTTTCGAGCGGGGGGGCCCGGATACGCAGTATTTT

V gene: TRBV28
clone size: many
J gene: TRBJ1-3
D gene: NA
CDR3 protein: CASGGAGNTIYF
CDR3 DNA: TGTGCCAGCGGTGGGGCAGGAAACACCATATATTTT

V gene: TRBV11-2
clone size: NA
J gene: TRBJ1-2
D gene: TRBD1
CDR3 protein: CASSLDLQGNYGYTF
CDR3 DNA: TGTGCCAGCAGCTTAGACCTACAGGGGAACTATGGCTACACCTTC

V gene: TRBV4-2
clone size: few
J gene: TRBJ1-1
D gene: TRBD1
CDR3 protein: CASSQGQGKNTEAFF
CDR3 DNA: TGTGCCAGCAGCCAAGGACAGGGGAAGAACACTGAAGCTTTCTTT

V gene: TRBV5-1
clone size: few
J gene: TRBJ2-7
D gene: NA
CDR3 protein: CASRTDSYEQYF
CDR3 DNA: TGCGCCAGCAGGACAGACAGCTACGAGCAGTACTTC

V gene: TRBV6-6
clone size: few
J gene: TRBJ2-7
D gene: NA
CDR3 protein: CASTRDRNYEQYF
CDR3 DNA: TGTGCCAGCACCCGAGACCGTAACTACGAGCAGTACTTC

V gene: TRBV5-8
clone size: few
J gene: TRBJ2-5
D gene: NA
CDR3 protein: CASSRPGETQYF
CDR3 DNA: TGTGCCAGCAGCCGACCTGGGGAGACCCAGTACTTC